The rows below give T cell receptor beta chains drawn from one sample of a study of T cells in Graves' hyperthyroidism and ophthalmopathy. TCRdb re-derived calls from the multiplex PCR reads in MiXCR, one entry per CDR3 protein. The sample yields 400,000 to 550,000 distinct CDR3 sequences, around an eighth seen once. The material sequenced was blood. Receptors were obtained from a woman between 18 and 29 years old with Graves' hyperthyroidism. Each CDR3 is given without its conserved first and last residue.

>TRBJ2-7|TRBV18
ASSPGTPPAYEQY
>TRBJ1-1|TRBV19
ASSIATPNTEAF
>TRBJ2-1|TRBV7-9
ASSHGGEQF
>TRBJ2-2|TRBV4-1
ASSQRGGVGDGELF
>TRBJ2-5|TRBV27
ASRTGTSRETQY
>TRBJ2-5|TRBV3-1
ASSQGWTRRETQY
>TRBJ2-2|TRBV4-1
ASSHGLAGVGGELF
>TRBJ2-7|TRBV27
ASSLRFGAGDVFEQY
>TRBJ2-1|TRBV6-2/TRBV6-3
ASSLVSGSYNEQF
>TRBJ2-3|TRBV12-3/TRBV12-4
ASNARSVEDTQY
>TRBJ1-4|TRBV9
ASSTGTVGEKLF
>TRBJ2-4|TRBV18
ASSGPAELAKNIQY
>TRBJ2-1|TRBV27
ASSNNSGKF
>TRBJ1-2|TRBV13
ASSEKYSINYGYT
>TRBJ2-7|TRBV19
ASSKPGQGIYEQY
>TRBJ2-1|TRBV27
ASSFVGLYNEQF
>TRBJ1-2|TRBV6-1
ASSERWQGNGYT
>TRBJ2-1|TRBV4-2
ASSQDNAKLYNEQF
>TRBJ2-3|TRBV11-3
ASSSASGRADTQY
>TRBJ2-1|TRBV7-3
ASSPRLAGLRNEQF
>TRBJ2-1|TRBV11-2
ASSLGGLANYNEQF
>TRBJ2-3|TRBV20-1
SARARRLAGVRDTQY
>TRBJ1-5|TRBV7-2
ASSPNRGVQPQH
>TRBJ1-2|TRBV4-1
ASSQDQGGGYGYT
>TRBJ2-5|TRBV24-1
ATSDTGGAETQY
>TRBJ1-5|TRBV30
ACRLRDRGGSNQPQH
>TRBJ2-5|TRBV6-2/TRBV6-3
ASSYSGGSGTQY
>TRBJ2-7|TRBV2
ASSLTGPPSGEQY
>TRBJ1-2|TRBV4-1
ASSQTRQGPVRGYT
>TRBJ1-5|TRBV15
ATSILGQPQH
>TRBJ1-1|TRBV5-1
ASSSPGGTEAF
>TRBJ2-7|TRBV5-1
ASSSAHEQY
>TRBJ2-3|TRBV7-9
ASSLGTSGHTDTQY
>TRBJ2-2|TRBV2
ASSRASGRATTGELF
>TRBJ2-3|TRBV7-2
ASSPREKTDTQY
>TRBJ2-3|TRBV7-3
ASSALAGVGTDTQY
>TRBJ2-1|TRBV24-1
ATGGLAGQGDYNEQF
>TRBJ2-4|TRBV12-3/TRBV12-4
ASSSRAGVVSNIQY
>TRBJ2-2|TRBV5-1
ASWSGTAGTGELF
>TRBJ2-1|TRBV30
AWSPSRYNEQF
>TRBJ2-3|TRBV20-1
SARAELERDTQY
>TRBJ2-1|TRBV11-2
ASSLARGGVGLYNEQF
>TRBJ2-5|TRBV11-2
ASSLGRTSAGKEETQY
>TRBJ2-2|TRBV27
ASSLWGPNTGELF
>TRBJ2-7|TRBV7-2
ASSFSTGGDEQY
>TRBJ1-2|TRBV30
AWRTGTYIDGYT
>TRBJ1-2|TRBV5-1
ASRFSDREYGYT
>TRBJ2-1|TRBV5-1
ASSLVSGMWDNEQF
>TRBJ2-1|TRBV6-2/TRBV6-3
ASRTATQAAPYYNEQF
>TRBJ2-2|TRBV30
AWSGGRVTGELF
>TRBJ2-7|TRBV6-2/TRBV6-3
ASSYSLGSYEQY
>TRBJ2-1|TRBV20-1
SARDAGAGYNEQF
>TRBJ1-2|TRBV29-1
SAGSQGQGKEGYT
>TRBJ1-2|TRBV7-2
ASSFVKETGVFGYT
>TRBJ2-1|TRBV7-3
ASAGRQGGEQF
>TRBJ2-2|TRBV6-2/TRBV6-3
ASSLHAFTGELF
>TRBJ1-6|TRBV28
ASFSLGPSSPLH
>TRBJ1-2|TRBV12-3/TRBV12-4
ASLVGSGYGYT
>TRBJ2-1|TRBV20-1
SAQRSSSGRGEQF